Below, 7 T cell receptor beta chains from the same sample are listed, as sequenced in a study of blood T cell repertoires in COVID-19 (dated by TCRdb to the early 2020s). The receptor library was made with the immunoSEQ multiplex PCR assay. This is the immuneACCESS table as TCRdb keeps it, with only in-frame sequences that have V and J called. A part of the clones is gone; compared with another copy, unresolved V genes explain less than half, and the rest is unexplained. Across this sample there are about 150,000 clones, with approximately 82% seen only once. The top ten hold around 9.9% of the sample. The sequenced sample was peripheral blood. The receptors come from a man between 60 and 75 years old who had recovered from COVID-19.

The V call is TRBV18, the J call TRBJ2-7; D perhaps matches TRBD2 (6 bases). Trimming took 2 bases from V and 3 from J, leaving 8 bases between them. Germline V CDR1 and CDR2: KGHSH, LQKENI. CDR3 length: 13 residues. CDR3 in DNA: TGTGCCAGCTCACCATTGGGGGGCTACGAGCAGTACTTC. It encodes CASSPLGGYEQYF.

The rearrangement uses TRBV27 and TRBJ1-5, with 10 bases matching TRBD1. V was clipped by 6 bases and J by 6 bases; unmatched bases: 8. The CDR3 length is 15 residues. Germline V lookup: CDR1 MNHEY, CDR2 SMNVEV (reference sequence). CDR3 DNA: TGTGCCAGCAGCCCCCTGACAGGGGGCAGTCAGCCCCAGCATTTT. Protein sequence: CASSPLTGGSQPQHF.

The chain couples TRBV4-2 to TRBJ1-4, with 8 bases aligning to TRBD1. This CDR3 is 18 amino acids long. From germline, CDR1 is LGHNA and CDR2 YNFKEQ. V gave up 2 bases and J gave up 0 bases; unmatched junction bases: 8. The CDR3 sequence: CASSQTGQGGATNEKLFF. The CDR3 DNA reads TGTGCCAGCAGCCAAACTGGACAGGGCGGCGCAACTAATGAAAAACTGTTTTTT.

J is TRBJ2-5 and V is TRBV11-2; no firm D call. The germline gives CDR1 SGHAT, CDR2 FQNNGV. The CDR3 spans 15 residues. Deletions cut 1 base from V and 1 base from J, with 10 bases between. This chain's CDR3 is CASSLGSYPQETQYF. The CDR3 DNA reads as TGTGCCAGCAGCTTAGGATCCTACCCCCAAGAGACCCAGTACTTC.

The chain joins TRBV29-1 to TRBJ1-5; a weak D match, TRBD1 (5 bases). The V end lost 7 bases, the J end lost 7 bases, and 17 bases lay between the germline ends. The CDR3 is 13 residues long. The germline gives CDR1 SQVTM, CDR2 ANQGSEA. The CDR3 nucleotides read TGCAGCGCCAGTCAGGGACGGGAGCAGCCCCAGCATTTT. Its protein product is CSASQGREQPQHF.

The rearrangement joins TRBV4-3 to TRBJ1-3; D is perhaps TRBD1 (5 bases). Trimming took off 4 bases at V and 9 bases at J, with 28 bases between the two ends. Germline V gives CDR1 LGHNA, CDR2 YSLEER. CDR3 length: 18 amino acids. CDR3 protein: CASSPGLNGGADLATIYF. CDR3 in DNA: TGCGCCAGCAGCCCAGGGTTGAACGGCGGGGCCGATTTGGCCACCATATATTTT.

The genes are TRBV27 and TRBJ1-6; D is perhaps TRBD1 (6 bases). Germline V gives CDR1 MNHEY, CDR2 SMNVEV (reference sequence). V was clipped by 6 bases and J by 4 bases, with 10 bases between them. The CDR3 runs to 14 residues. CDR3 bases: TGTGCCAGCAGATCGGACAGTTATAATTCACCCCTCCACTTT. This codes for CASRSDSYNSPLHF.